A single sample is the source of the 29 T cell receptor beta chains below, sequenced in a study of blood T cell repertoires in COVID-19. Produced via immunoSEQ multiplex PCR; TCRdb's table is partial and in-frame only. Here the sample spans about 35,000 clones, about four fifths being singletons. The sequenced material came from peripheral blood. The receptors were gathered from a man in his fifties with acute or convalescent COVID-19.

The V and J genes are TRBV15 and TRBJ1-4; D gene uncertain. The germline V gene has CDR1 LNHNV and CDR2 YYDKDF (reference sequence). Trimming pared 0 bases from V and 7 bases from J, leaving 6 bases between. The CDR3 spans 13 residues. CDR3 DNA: TGTGCCACCAGCAGAGATCCAGGTGAAAAACTGTTTTTT. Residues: CATSRDPGEKLFF.

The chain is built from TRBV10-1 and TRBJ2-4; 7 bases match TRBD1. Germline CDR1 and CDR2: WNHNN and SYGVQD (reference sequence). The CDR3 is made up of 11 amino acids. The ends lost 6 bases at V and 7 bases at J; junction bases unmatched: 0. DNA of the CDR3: TGCGCCAGCAGGACAGGGAACATTCAGTACTTC. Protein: CASRTGNIQYF.

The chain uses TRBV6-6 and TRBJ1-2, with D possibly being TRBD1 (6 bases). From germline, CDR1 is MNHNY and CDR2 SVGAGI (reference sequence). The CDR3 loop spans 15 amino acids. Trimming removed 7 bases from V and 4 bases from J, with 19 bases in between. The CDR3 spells CASTKTLGGLYGYTF. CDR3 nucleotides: TGTGCCAGCACAAAAACACTGGGGGGGCTCTATGGCTACACCTTC.

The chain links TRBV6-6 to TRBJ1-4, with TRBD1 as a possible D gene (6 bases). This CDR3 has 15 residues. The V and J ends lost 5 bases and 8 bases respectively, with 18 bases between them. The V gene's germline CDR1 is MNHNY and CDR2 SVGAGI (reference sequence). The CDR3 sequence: CASSRWTVNIEKLFF. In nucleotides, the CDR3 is TGTGCCAGCAGTAGGTGGACAGTTAATATAGAAAAACTGTTTTTT.

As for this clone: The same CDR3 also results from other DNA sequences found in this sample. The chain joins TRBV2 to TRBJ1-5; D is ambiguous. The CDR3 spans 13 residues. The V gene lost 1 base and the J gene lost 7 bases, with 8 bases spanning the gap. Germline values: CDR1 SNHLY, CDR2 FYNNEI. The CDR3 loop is CASSEGGGQPQHF. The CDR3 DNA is TGTGCCAGCAGTGAAGGGGGAGGCCAGCCCCAGCATTTT.

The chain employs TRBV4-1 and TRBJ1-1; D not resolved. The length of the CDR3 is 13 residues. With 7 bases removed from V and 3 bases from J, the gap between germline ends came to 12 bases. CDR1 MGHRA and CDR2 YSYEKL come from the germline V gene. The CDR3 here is CASTVERDTEAFF. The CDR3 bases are TGCGCCAGCACCGTCGAGAGGGACACTGAAGCTTTCTTT.

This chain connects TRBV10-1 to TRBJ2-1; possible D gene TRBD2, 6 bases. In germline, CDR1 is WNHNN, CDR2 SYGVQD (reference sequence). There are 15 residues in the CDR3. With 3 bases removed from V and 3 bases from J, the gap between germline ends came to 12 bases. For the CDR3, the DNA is TGCGCCAGCAGTGAAGGCGCGGGACTCTACAATGAGCAGTTCTTC. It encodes CASSEGAGLYNEQFF.

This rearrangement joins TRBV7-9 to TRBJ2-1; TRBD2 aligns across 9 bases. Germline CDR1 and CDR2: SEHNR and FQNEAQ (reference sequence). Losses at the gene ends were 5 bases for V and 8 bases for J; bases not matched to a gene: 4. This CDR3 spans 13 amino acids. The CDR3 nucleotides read TGTGCCAGCAGCCGTAGCGGGAGTGATGAGCAGTTCTTC. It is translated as CASSRSGSDEQFF. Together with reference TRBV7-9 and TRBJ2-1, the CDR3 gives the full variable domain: DTGVSQNPRHKITKRGQNVTFRCDPISEHNRLYWYRQTLGQGPEFLTYFQNEAQLEKSRLLSDRFSAERPKGSFSTLEIQRTEQGDSAMYLCASSRSGSDEQFFGPGTRLTVL.

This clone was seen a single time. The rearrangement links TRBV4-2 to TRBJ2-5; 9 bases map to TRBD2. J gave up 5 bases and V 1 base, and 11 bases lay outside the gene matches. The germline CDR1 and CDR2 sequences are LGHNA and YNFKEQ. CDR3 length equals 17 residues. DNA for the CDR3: TGTGCCAGCAGCCAAGTTCGAGCGGGAGGCCCGGGGGAGACCCAGTACTTC. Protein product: CASSQVRAGGPGETQYF.

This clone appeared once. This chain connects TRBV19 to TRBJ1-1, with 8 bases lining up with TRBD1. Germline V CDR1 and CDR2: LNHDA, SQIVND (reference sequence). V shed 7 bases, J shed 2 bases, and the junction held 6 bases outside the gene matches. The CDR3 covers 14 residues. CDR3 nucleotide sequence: TGTGCCAGTAACTTACAGGGGGGTAACACTGAAGCTTTCTTT. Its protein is CASNLQGGNTEAFF.

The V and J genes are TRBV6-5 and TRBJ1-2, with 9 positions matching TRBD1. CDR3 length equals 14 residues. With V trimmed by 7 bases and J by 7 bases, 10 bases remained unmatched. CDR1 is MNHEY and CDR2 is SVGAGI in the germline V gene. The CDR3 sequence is CASISTGGVFGYTF. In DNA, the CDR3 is TGTGCCAGCATCTCCACAGGGGGCGTCTTTGGCTACACCTTC.

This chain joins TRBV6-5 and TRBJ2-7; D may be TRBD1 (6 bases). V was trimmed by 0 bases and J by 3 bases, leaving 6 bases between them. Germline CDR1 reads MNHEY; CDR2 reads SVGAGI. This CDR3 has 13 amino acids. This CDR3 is CASSYSTGYEQYF. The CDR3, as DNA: TGTGCCAGCAGTTACTCGACAGGCTACGAGCAGTACTTC.

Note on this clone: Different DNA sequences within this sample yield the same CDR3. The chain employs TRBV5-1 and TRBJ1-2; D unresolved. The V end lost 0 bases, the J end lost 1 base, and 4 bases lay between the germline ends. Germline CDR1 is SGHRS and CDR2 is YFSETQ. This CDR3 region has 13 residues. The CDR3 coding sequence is TGCGCCAGCAGCTTGGCGGGTAACTATGGCTACACCTTC. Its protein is CASSLAGNYGYTF.

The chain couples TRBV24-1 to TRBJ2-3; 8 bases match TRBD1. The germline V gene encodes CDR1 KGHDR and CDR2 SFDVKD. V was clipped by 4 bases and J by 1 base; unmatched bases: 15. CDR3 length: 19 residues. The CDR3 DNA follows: TGTGCCACCAGTGAGGTGGTTAGGGACAGGCGGTTGGGCACAGATACGCAGTATTTT. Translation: CATSEVVRDRRLGTDTQYF.

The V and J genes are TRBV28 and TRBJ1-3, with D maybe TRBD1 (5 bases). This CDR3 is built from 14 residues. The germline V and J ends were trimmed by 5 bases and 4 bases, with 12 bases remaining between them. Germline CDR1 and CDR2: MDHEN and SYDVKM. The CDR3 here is CASSPGGRGNTIYF. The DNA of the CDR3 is TGTGCCAGCAGTCCGGGGGGAAGGGGAAACACCATATATTTT.

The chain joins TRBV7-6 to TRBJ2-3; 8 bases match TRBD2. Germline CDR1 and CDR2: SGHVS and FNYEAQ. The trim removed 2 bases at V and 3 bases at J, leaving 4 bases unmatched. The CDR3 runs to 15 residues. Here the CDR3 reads CASSLRLASTDTQYF. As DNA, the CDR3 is TGTGCCAGCAGCTTAAGACTAGCGAGTACAGATACGCAGTATTTT.

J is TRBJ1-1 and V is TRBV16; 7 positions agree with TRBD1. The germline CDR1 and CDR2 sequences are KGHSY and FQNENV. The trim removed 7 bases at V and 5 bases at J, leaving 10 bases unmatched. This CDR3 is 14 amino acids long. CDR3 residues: CASNTIQGTTEAFF. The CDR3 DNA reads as TGTGCCAGCAACACAATACAGGGGACTACTGAAGCTTTCTTT.

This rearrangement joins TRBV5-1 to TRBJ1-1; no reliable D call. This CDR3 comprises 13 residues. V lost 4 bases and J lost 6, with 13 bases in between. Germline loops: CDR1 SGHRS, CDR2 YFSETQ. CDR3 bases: TGCGCCAGCAGCCACCTGGGGAGGTCTGAAGCTTTCTTT. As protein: CASSHLGRSEAFF.

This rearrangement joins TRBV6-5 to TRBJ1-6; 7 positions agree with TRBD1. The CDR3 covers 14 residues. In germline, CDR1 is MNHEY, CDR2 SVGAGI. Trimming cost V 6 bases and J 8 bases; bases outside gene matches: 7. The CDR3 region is CASRRQGSDSPLHF. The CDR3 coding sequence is TGTGCCAGCAGGAGACAGGGATCGGATTCACCCCTCCACTTT.

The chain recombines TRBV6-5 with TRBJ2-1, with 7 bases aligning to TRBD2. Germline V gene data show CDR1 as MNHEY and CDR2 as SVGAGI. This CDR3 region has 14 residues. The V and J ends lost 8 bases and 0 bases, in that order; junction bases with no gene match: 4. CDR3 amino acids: CASSSGYSYNEQFF. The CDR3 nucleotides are TGTGCCAGCTCTAGCGGTTACTCCTACAATGAGCAGTTCTTC.

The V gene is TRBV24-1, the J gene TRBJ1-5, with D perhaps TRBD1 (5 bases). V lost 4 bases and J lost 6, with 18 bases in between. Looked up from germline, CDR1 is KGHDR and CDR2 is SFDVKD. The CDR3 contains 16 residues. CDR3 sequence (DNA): TGTGCCACCAGTGACCTTGAACGCAGAAGGGGTCAGCCCCAGCATTTT. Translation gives CATSDLERRRGQPQHF.

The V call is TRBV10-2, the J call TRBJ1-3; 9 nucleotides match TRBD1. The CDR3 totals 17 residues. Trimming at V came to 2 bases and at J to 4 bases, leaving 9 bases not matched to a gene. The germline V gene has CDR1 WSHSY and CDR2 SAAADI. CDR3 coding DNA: TGCGCCAGCAGTGAGGTTTGGGACAGGGTGTCCGGAAACACCATATATTTT. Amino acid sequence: CASSEVWDRVSGNTIYF.

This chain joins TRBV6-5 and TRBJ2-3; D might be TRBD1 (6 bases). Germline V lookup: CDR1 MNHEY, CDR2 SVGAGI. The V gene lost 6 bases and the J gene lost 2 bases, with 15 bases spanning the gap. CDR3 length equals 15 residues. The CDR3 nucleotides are TGTGCCAGCAGGTCCTACAGGGAATACACAGATACGCAGTATTTT. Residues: CASRSYREYTDTQYF.

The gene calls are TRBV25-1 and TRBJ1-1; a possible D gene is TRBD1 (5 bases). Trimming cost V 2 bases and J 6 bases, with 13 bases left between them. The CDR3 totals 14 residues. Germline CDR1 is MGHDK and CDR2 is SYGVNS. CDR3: CASSESRVGAEAFF. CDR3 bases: TGTGCCAGCAGTGAAAGCAGGGTTGGAGCTGAAGCTTTCTTT.

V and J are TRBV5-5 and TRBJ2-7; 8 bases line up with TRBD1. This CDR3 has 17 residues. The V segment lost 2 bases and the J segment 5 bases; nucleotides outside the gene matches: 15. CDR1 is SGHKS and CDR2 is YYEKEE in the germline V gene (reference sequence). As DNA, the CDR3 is TGTGCCAGCAGCTTTGACAGGGGCCTCAAGAGCAGTAACGAGCAGTACTTC. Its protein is CASSFDRGLKSSNEQYF.

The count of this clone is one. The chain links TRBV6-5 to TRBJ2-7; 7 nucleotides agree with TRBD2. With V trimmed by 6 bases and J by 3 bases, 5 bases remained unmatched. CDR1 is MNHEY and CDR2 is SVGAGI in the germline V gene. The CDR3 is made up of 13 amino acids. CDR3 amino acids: CASSLPGGYEQYF. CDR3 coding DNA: TGTGCCAGCAGCCTCCCGGGGGGCTACGAGCAGTACTTC.

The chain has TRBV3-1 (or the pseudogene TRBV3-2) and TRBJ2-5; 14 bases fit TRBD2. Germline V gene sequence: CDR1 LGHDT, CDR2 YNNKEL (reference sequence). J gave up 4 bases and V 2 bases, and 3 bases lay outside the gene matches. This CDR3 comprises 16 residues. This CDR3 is CASSQLGLAGAETQYF. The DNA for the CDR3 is TGTGCCAGCAGCCAACTGGGACTAGCGGGAGCAGAGACCCAGTACTTC.

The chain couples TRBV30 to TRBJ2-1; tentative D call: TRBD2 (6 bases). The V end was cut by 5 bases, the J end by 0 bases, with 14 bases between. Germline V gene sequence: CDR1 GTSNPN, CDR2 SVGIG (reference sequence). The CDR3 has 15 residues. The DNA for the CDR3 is TGTGCCTGGGAGGGACTGGAAAGCTCCTACAATGAGCAGTTCTTC. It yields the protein CAWEGLESSYNEQFF.

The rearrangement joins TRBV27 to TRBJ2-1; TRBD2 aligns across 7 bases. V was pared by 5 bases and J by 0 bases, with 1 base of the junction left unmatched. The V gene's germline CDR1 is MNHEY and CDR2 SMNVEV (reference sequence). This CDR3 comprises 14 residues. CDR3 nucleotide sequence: TGTGCCAGCAGTCGGACTAGCTCCTACAATGAGCAGTTCTTC. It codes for CASSRTSSYNEQFF.